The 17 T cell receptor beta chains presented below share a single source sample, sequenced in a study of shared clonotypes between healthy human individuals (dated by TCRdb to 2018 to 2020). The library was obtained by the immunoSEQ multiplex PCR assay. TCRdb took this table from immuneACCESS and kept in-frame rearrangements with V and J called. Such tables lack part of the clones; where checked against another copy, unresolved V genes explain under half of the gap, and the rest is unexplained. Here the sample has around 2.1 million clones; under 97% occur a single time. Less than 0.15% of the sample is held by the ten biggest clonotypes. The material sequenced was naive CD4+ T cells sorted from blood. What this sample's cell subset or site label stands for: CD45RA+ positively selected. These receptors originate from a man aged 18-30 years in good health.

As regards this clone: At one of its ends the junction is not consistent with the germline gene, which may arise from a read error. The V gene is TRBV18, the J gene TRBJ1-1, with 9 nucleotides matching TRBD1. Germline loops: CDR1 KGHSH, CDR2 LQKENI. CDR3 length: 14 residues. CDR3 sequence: CASLPQGAGTEAFF. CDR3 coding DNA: TGTGCCAGCTTACCACAGGGGGCAGGGACTGAAGCTTTCTTT.

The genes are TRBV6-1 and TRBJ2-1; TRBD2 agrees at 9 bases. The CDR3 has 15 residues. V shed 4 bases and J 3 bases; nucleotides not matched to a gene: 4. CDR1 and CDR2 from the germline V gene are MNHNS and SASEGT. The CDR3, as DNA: TGTGCCAGCAGTGTATCTAGCGGGGACTACAATGAGCAGTTCTTC. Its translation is CASSVSSGDYNEQFF.

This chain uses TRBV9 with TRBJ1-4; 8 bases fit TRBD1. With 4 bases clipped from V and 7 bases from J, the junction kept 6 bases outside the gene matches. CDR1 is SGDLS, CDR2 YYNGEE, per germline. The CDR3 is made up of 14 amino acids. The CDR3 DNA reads TGTGCCAGCAGCACACCGGGACAGGTTGAAAAACTGTTTTTT. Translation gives CASSTPGQVEKLFF.

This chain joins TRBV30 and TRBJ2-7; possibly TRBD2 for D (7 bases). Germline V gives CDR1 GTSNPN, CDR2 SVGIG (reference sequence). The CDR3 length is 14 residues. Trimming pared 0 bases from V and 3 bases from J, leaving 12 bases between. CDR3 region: CAWSVGGAYYEQYF. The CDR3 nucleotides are TGTGCCTGGAGTGTGGGGGGGGCTTACTACGAGCAGTACTTC.

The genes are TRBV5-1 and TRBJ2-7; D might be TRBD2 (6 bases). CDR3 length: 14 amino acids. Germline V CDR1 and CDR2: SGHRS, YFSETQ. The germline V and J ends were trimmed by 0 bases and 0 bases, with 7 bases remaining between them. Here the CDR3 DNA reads TGCGCCAGCAGCTTGGGGGACTTCTCCTACGAGCAGTACTTC. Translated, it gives CASSLGDFSYEQYF. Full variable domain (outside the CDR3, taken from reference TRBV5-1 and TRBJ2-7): KAGVTQTPRYLIKTRGQQVTLSCSPISGHRSVSWYQQTPGQGLQFLFEYFSETQRNKGNFPGRFSGRQFSNSRSEMNVSTLELGDSALYLCASSLGDFSYEQYFGPGTRLTVT.

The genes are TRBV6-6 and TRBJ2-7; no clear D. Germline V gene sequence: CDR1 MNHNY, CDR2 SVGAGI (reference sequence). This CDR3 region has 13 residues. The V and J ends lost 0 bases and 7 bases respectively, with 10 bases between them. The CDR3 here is CASSYSREGEQYF. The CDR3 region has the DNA TGTGCCAGCAGTTACTCTAGGGAAGGGGAGCAGTACTTC.

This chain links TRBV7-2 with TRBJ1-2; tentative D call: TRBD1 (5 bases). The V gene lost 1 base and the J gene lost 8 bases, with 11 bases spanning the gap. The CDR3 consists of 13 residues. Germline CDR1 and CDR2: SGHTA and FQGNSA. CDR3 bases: TGTGCCAGCAGCTTAGGGGGGAATATAGGCTACACCTTC. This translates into CASSLGGNIGYTF.

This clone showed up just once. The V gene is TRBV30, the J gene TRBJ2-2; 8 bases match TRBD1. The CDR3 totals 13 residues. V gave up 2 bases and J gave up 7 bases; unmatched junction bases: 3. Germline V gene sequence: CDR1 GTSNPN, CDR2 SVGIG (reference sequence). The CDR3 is CAWSRQGNGELFF. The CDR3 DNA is TGTGCCTGGAGTCGACAGGGGAACGGGGAGCTGTTTTTT.

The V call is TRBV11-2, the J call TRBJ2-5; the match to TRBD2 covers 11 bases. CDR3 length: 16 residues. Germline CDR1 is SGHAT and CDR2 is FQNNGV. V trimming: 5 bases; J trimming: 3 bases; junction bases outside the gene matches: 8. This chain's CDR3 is CASSPLAGGGEETQYF. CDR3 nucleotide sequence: TGTGCCAGCAGCCCTCTAGCGGGAGGAGGGGAAGAGACCCAGTACTTC.

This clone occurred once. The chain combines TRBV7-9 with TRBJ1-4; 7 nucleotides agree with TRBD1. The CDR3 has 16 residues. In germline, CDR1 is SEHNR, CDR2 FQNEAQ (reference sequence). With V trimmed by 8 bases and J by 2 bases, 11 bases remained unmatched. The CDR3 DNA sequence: TGTGCCAGCGCACGAGGGGGCGCGTCGACTAATGAAAAACTGTTTTTT. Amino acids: CASARGGASTNEKLFF. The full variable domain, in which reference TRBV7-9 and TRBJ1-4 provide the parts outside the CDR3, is DTGVSQNPRHKITKRGQNVTFRCDPISEHNRLYWYRQTLGQGPEFLTYFQNEAQLEKSRLLSDRFSAERPKGSFSTLEIQRTEQGDSAMYLCASARGGASTNEKLFFGSGTQLSVL.

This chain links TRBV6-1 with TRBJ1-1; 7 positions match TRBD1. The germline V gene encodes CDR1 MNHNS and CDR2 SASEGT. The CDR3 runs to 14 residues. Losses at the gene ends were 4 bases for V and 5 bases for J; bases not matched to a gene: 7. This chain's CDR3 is CASSGATGRTEAFF. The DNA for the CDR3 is TGTGCCAGCAGTGGGGCGACAGGGAGGACTGAAGCTTTCTTT.

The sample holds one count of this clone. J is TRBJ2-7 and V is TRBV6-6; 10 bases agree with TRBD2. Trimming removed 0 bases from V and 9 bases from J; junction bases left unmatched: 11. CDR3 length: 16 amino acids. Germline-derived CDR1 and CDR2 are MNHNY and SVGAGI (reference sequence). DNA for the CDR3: TGTGCCAGCAGTTACTCGTTCGCTAGCGGGGGAGGCGCGCAGTACTTC. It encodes CASSYSFASGGGAQYF.

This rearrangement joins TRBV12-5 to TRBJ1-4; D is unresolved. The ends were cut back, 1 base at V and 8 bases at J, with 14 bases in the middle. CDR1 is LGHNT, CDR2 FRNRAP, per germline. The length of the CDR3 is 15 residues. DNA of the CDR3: TGTGCTAGTGGTTTGGGGGTCGCGGCGGGCGAAAAACTGTTTTTT. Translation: CASGLGVAAGEKLFF.

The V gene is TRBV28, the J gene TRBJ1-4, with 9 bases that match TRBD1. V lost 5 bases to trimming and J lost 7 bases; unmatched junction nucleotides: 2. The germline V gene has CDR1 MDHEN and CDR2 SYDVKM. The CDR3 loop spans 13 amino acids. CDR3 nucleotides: TGTGCCAGCAGTATACAGGGGGCTGAAAAACTGTTTTTT. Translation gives CASSIQGAEKLFF.

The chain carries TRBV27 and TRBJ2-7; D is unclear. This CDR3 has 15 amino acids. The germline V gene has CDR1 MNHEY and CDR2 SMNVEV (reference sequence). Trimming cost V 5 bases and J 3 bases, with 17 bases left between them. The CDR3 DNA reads TGTGCCAGCAGTCCCTTGGGGTACACCAACTACGAGCAGTACTTC. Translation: CASSPLGYTNYEQYF.

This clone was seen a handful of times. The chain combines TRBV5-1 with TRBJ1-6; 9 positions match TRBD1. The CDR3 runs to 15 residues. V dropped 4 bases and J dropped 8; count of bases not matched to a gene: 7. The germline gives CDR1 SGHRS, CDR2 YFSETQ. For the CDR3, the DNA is TGCGCCAGCAGCCCTGGGACAGGGCGCGATTCACCCCTCCACTTT. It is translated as CASSPGTGRDSPLHF.

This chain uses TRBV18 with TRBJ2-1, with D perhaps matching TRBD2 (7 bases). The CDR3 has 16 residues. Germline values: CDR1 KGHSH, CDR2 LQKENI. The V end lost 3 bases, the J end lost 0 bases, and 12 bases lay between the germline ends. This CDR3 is CASSPIGGRSYNEQFF. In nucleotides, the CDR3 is TGTGCCAGCTCACCGATCGGGGGGCGCTCCTACAATGAGCAGTTCTTC.